These 7 T cell receptor beta chains originate from one sample sequenced in a study of cytomegalovirus exposure and HLA in healthy donors. Clones were sequenced by immunoSEQ multiplex PCR, and TCRdb holds only the in-frame ones, with some missing. In the table there are under 80,000 clones, 94% of which are singletons. Sequencing used PBMCs. The source is a woman aged 18-29 years in good health and CMV-seronegative.

This clone was observed once. This rearrangement joins TRBV4-1 to TRBJ2-7, with D unclear. The CDR3 has 13 amino acids. V lost 4 bases and J 1 base, leaving 8 bases between the germline ends. CDR1 is MGHRA, CDR2 YSYEKL, per germline. This chain's CDR3 is CASSLFLSYEQYF. CDR3 DNA: TGCGCCAGCAGCCTATTTTTATCCTACGAGCAGTACTTC.

This chain joins TRBV7-3 and TRBJ2-1, with 15 bases identical to TRBD2. Germline CDR1 SGHTA, CDR2 FQGTGA. Trimming at V came to 8 bases and at J to 10 bases, leaving 24 bases not matched to a gene. The CDR3 is 20 residues long. The chain's CDR3 is CASSRDHGLAGGPLEGEQFF. The DNA for the CDR3 is TGTGCCAGCTCTCGGGACCACGGACTAGCGGGAGGGCCGCTAGAAGGAGAGCAGTTCTTC.

The chain combines TRBV30 with TRBJ2-1; possible D gene TRBD2, 6 bases. Germline lookup yields CDR1 GTSNPN and CDR2 SVGIG (reference sequence). CDR3 length equals 15 residues. V lost 0 bases and J lost 9, with 18 bases in between. The CDR3 region has the DNA TGTGCCTGGAGTGTCCTCCGACTAGTTCCCGTTGAGCAGTTCTTC. Encoded protein: CAWSVLRLVPVEQFF.

V usage is TRBV7-6 and J usage is TRBJ2-2, with 11 bases lining up with TRBD2. This CDR3 is 17 amino acids long. The germline V gene encodes CDR1 SGHVS and CDR2 FNYEAQ. V dropped 6 bases and J dropped 7; count of bases not matched to a gene: 13. CDR3 amino acids: CASRGLAGGPDGGELFF. For the CDR3, the DNA is TGTGCCAGCAGAGGTTTAGCGGGGGGGCCCGATGGCGGGGAGCTGTTTTTT.

The rearrangement joins TRBV30 to TRBJ1-2; D uncertain. The germline V and J ends were trimmed by 4 bases and 4 bases, with 13 bases remaining between them. This CDR3 region has 13 residues. CDR1 is GTSNPN, CDR2 SVGIG, per germline (reference sequence). DNA of the CDR3: TGTGCCTGGACGAGTGACTTTTCCTATGGCTACACCTTC. Translated: CAWTSDFSYGYTF.

The chain uses TRBV6-6 and TRBJ2-1; 8 bases are shared with TRBD1. With 2 bases clipped from V and 7 bases from J, the junction kept 7 bases outside the gene matches. Germline CDR1 MNHNY, CDR2 SVGAGI (reference sequence). The length of the CDR3 is 15 residues. The CDR3 DNA reads as TGTGCCAGCAGTTACGCGCAGGGGGCGCAGAATGAGCAGTTCTTC. This sequence encodes CASSYAQGAQNEQFF.

The V call is TRBV9, the J call TRBJ2-5; 9 bases line up with TRBD1. Germline CDR1 and CDR2: SGDLS and YYNGEE. V shed 4 bases and J 5 bases; nucleotides not matched to a gene: 9. This CDR3 contains 15 residues. CDR3 in amino acids: CASSLQGQGSETQYF. The CDR3 nucleotides read TGTGCCAGCAGCCTCCAGGGACAGGGAAGCGAGACCCAGTACTTC. The whole variable domain, filled in from reference TRBV9 and TRBJ2-5, reads DSGVTQTPKHLITATGQRVTLRCSPRSGDLSVYWYQQSLDQGLQFLIQYYNGEERAKGNILERFSAQQFPDLHSELNLSSLELGDSALYFCASSLQGQGSETQYFGPGTRLLVL.